These 2 T cell receptor beta chains share one sample of origin, sequenced in a study of blood T cells in healthy people across ages. It was with a sample-barcoded 5' primer and a J-beta primer mix that a second PCR of about 7 to 12 cycles was run. TCRdb processed the 5' RACE reads anew with MiXCR; each CDR3 protein has one entry. Counted here are 2 million or so distinct CDR3 sequences, roughly 50% occurring once; the ten biggest clones make up 2.1%. Input material: blood. The source of these receptors is a woman aged 40 to 50 in good health.

This chain joins TRBV7-3 and TRBJ2-7; 14 bases map to TRBD2. Germline V lookup: CDR1 SGHTA, CDR2 FQGTGA. The junction had 4 bases not matched to a gene; V was cut back by 0 bases and J by 0 bases. The CDR3 contains 18 residues. CDR3 DNA: TGTGCCAGCAGCTTAACGGGACTAGCGGGGGTGAGCTCCTACGAGCAGTACTTC. Protein: CASSLTGLAGVSSYEQYF.

CDR3 region: CSARDQASGGWETQYF. In nucleotides, the CDR3 is TGCAGTGCTAGAGATCAGGCTAGCGGGGGGTGGGAGACCCAGTACTTC. The rearrangement uses TRBV20-1 and TRBJ2-5; 11 bases fit TRBD2. The CDR3 consists of 16 residues. Trimming took 0 bases from V and 5 from J; bases not matched to a gene: 8. Germline CDR1 and CDR2: DFQATT and SNEGSKA (reference sequence).